The rows below give T cell receptor beta chains drawn from one sample of a study of blood T cell repertoires in COVID-19. Repertoires were generated with immunoSEQ multiplex PCR, while TCRdb's copy carries only in-frame clones and drops some. The top ten clones hold around 1.2% of a sample with about 210,000 clones, about 90% of them seen once. The sequenced sample consisted of peripheral blood. The receptors come from a man younger than 45 with acute or convalescent COVID-19. CDR3s include the opening cysteine and the closing phenylalanine or tryptophan. D genes are given only for firm matches. Clone sizes are given selectively: once, few, many, or a class where the clone is expanded.

clone size,J gene,V gene,D gene,CDR3 DNA,CDR3 protein
-,TRBJ1-5,TRBV7-2,-,TGTGCCAGCAGCTTACGCGATCAGCCCCAGCATTTT,CASSLRDQPQHF
-,TRBJ2-2,TRBV27,-,TGTGCCAGCAGTTTCGAACTTACCGGGGAGCTGTTTTTT,CASSFELTGELFF
-,TRBJ2-1,TRBV7-3,-,TGTGCCAGCAGCTTAAGTGGTGGGAGGTACTACAATGAGCAGTTCTTC,CASSLSGGRYYNEQFF
-,TRBJ2-7,TRBV30,-,TGTGCCTGGAGTGTACAAGAGGGATACGAGCAGTACTTC,CAWSVQEGYEQYF
-,TRBJ2-5,TRBV5-1,-,TGCGCCAGCAGCTTGGCCGGGGAAGGGACCCAGTACTTC,CASSLAGEGTQYF
few,TRBJ1-1,TRBV11-1,-,TGTGCCAGCAGCCACCAGGGTTTGATTTCAAACACTGAAGCTTTCTTT,CASSHQGLISNTEAFF
-,TRBJ2-5,TRBV29-1,TRBD2,TGCAGCCTTTCGGCGGGAGGTACACAAGAGACCCAGTACTTC,CSLSAGGTQETQYF
-,TRBJ1-1,TRBV27,-,TGTGCCAGCAAGGGGATGGTGTGGGGGAACACTGAAGCTTTCTTT,CASKGMVWGNTEAFF
-,TRBJ1-2,TRBV2,TRBD1,TGTGCCAGCAGTGAATGGCAGGGGGATGGCTACACCTTC,CASSEWQGDGYTF
-,TRBJ1-5,TRBV27,-,TGTGCCAGCAGAAAACTTCAGGGATCCGGTCAGCCCCAGCATTTT,CASRKLQGSGQPQHF
-,TRBJ1-4,TRBV6-5,-,TGTGCCAGCAGCCTGGAGTACATTAATGAAAAACTGTTTTTT,CASSLEYINEKLFF
-,TRBJ2-2,TRBV6-5,-,TGTGCCACTGAAAGACAGACGAACACCGGGGAGCTGTTTTTT,CATERQTNTGELFF
-,TRBJ1-1,TRBV10-1,-,TGCGCCAGCAGCCTGACAGGGAACACTGAAGCTTTCTTT,CASSLTGNTEAFF
-,TRBJ2-5,TRBV5-4,TRBD1,TGTGCCAGCAGCCCAAAGGACAGGGAGACCCAGTACTTC,CASSPKDRETQYF
once,TRBJ1-5,TRBV5-1,TRBD1,TGCGCCAGCAGTAAAGGGGGCTTGAGCAATCAGCCCCAGCATTTT,CASSKGGLSNQPQHF
once,TRBJ1-5,TRBV6-5,-,TGTGCCAGCAGCCAGGGGTATAGCAATCAGCCCCAGCATTTT,CASSQGYSNQPQHF
-,TRBJ2-7,TRBV29-1,TRBD1,TGCAGCGTCCTGGCACCGGGACAGAGGTTAGGAGAGCAGTACTTC,CSVLAPGQRLGEQYF
-,TRBJ2-2,TRBV6-5,-,TGTGCCAGCAGTTACGAGGCCGGATCCACCGGGGAGCTGTTTTTT,CASSYEAGSTGELFF
-,TRBJ1-1,TRBV10-1,-,TGCGCCAGCAGTGAGTCGAGAGGGGAAGCTTTCTTT,CASSESRGEAFF
once,TRBJ1-2,TRBV29-1,TRBD1,TGCAGCATTCTGCCAGGGGGAAACTATGGCTACACCTTC,CSILPGGNYGYTF
-,TRBJ1-1,TRBV5-1,TRBD1,TGCGCCAGCAGCCTAGGGACAGGTAACACTGAAGCTTTCTTT,CASSLGTGNTEAFF
-,TRBJ2-1,TRBV27,TRBD2,TGTGCCAGCAGTTTATCCGTAACTAGCGGAATCTCGAATGAGCAGTTCTTC,CASSLSVTSGISNEQFF
once,TRBJ2-5,TRBV6-5,-,TGTGCCAGCAGCTGGGAACAGGGAGTGACCCAGTACTTC,CASSWEQGVTQYF
-,TRBJ2-1,TRBV2,-,TGTGCCAGCAGACGACAGAGCTCCTACAATGAGCAGTTCTTC,CASRRQSSYNEQFF
-,TRBJ1-5,TRBV5-5,TRBD1,TGTGCCAGCAGCTTGGAGGTTTTTGCAGGGGGCTTTCAGCCCCAGCATTTT,CASSLEVFAGGFQPQHF
-,TRBJ2-6,TRBV28,-,TGTGCCAGCAGCTCCAACAGGTGGGGGGCCAACGTCCTGACTTTC,CASSSNRWGANVLTF
once,TRBJ2-4,TRBV10-3,-,TGTGCCACCGCCCCATCCCGTGGAGGTATCAACATTCAGTACTTC,CATAPSRGGINIQYF
-,TRBJ2-3,TRBV7-2,TRBD2,TGTGCCAGCAGCCTACTAGCGGGGTGGGGAGATACGCAGTATTTT,CASSLLAGWGDTQYF
few,TRBJ1-1,TRBV3-1/TRBV3-2,-,TGTGCCAGCAGCCGTTTGACAGGGAACACTGAAGCTTTCTTT,CASSRLTGNTEAFF
-,TRBJ2-7,TRBV11-2,-,TGTGCCAGCAGCTTAGCCAGGTCCTACGAGCAGTACTTC,CASSLARSYEQYF
-,TRBJ2-6,TRBV28,-,TGTGCCAGCAGCTGGACTCTGACCGGGGCCAACGTCCTGACTTTC,CASSWTLTGANVLTF
-,TRBJ2-5,TRBV6-6,-,TGTGCCAGCAAGGAGTACCAAGAGACCCAGTACTTC,CASKEYQETQYF
-,TRBJ2-2,TRBV6-6,-,TGTGCCAGCAGTCACGAAAGCGGACCGGGCACCGGGGAGCTGTTTTTT,CASSHESGPGTGELFF
-,TRBJ2-7,TRBV7-9,-,TGTGCCAGCAGCGACCCAACGAGGTCGGTGTACGAGCAGTACTTC,CASSDPTRSVYEQYF
-,TRBJ2-4,TRBV28,TRBD1,TGTGCCAGCAGTGACAGGGTTGACATTCAGTACTTC,CASSDRVDIQYF
-,TRBJ1-4,TRBV3-1/TRBV3-2,-,TGTGCCAGCAGCACCCGGCGTGGGGGGGCGCGACTTGAAAAACTGTTTTTT,CASSTRRGGARLEKLFF
-,TRBJ2-7,TRBV7-9,-,TGTGCCAGCAGCTTAGGGTTACAGGGAGTCTACGAGCAGTACTTC,CASSLGLQGVYEQYF
-,TRBJ1-5,TRBV30,-,TGTGCCTGGAGTGTAGACAGGAATCAGCCCCAGCATTTT,CAWSVDRNQPQHF
-,TRBJ2-2,TRBV10-2,TRBD2,TGCGCCAGCAGTCGGTTTAGCGGGAGGACCGGGGAGCTGTTTTTT,CASSRFSGRTGELFF
-,TRBJ1-5,TRBV2,-,TGTGCCAGCAAGGACAGCTTGAATCAGCCCCAGCATTTT,CASKDSLNQPQHF
-,TRBJ2-7,TRBV28,TRBD2,TGTGCCAGCAGTTTCGTCCTAGCGGGAATTGGGGAGCAGTACTTC,CASSFVLAGIGEQYF
few,TRBJ1-6,TRBV4-1,TRBD1,TGCGCCAGCAGCCAACCAGGGGGCTCCTACTCCTATAATTCACCCCTCCACTTT,CASSQPGGSYSYNSPLHF
-,TRBJ2-1,TRBV28,TRBD2,TGTGCCAGCAGTCTAACTAGCGGGAGAGTCCAGAATGAGCAGTTCTTC,CASSLTSGRVQNEQFF
-,TRBJ2-6,TRBV19,-,TGTGCCAGTACCATTGGTAGCACTGGGGCCAACGTCCTGACTTTC,CASTIGSTGANVLTF
-,TRBJ2-1,TRBV19,TRBD2,TGTGCCAGTAGCTGGGGAGGACTAGCCAATGAGCAGTTCTTC,CASSWGGLANEQFF
-,TRBJ2-3,TRBV9,TRBD1,TGTGCCGGATCGACAGGGGCATCTCCAGATACGCAGTATTTT,CAGSTGASPDTQYF